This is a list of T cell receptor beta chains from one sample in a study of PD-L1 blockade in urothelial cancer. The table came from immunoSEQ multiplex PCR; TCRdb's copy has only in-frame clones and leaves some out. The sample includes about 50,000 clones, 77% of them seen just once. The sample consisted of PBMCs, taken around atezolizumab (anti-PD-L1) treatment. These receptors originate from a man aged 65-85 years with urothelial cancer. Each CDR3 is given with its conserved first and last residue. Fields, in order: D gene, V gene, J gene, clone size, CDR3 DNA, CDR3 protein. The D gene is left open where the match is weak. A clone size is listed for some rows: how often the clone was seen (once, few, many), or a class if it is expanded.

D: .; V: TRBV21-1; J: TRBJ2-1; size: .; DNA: TGTGCCAGCAGCACCAAACTCTACAATGAGCAGTTCTTC; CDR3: CASSTKLYNEQFF
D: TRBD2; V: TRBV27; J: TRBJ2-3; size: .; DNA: TGTGCCAGCAGTTTCTTTCCCCGGGACCCCGGGAGGGATACGCAGTATTTT; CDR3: CASSFFPRDPGRDTQYF
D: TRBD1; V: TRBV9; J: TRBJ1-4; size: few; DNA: TGTGCCAGCAGCGCGCCCACTTCTGCAGGGGGGAATGAAAAACTGTTTTTT; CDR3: CASSAPTSAGGNEKLFF
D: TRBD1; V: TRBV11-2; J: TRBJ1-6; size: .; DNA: TGTGCCAGCAGCTCTACAGGGGGCGACTCACCCCTCCACTTT; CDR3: CASSSTGGDSPLHF
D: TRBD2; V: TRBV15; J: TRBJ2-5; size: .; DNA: TGTGCCACCAGCAGAGATCGAATAGCGGGGGGGGAAGAGACCCAGTACTTC; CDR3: CATSRDRIAGGEETQYF
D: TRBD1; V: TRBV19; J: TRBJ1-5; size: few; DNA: TGTGCCAGTAGTCCTCATCGACAGGGGGCTTCCAATCAGCCCCAGCATTTT; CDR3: CASSPHRQGASNQPQHF
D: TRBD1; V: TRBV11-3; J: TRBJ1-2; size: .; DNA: TGTGCCAGCAGCTTGGACAGGGGGAACTATGGCTACACCTTC; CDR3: CASSLDRGNYGYTF
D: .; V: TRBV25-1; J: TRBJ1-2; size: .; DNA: TGTGCCAGCAGTGAAGGGCCCTATGGCTACACCTTC; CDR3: CASSEGPYGYTF
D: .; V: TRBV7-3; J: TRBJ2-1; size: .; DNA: TGTGCCAGCAGCCCTGCCCCCCCGGGGAGCTCCTACAATGAGCAGTTCTTC; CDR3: CASSPAPPGSSYNEQFF
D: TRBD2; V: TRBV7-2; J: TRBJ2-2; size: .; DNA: TGTGCCAGCAGCTTTGCGGGAGAAATCGGGGAGCTGTTTTTT; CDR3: CASSFAGEIGELFF
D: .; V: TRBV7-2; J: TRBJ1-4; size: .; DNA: TGTGCCAGCAGCTTAGGGGGGGGACGTAATGAAAAACTGTTTTTT; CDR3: CASSLGGGRNEKLFF
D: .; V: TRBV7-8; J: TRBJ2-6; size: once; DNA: TGTGCCAGCAGCTATATGGCGGGGACAGTGGTCTCTGGGGCCAACGTCCTGACTTTC; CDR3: CASSYMAGTVVSGANVLTF
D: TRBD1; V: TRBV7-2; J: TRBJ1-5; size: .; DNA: TGTGCCAGCAGCCCGCTGACAGGGACGGGCAATCAGCCCCAGCATTTT; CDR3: CASSPLTGTGNQPQHF
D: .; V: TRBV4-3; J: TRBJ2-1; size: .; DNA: TGCGCCAGCAGCCAACTCCTCGGAGGCTTGAAGCAGTTCTTC; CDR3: CASSQLLGGLKQFF
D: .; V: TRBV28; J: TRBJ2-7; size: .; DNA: TGTGCCAGCAGCCCAAAAAGGGGGAAGGCCCCTCGCCGGTACTTC; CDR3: CASSPKRGKAPRRYF
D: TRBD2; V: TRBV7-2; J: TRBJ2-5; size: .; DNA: TGTGCCAGCAGCTTAGCCCGGACTAGCGGGCAAGAGACCCAGTACTTC; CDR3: CASSLARTSGQETQYF
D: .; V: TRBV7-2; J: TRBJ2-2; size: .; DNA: TGTGCCAGCAGCTTTAGCAGCTTCACCGGGGAGCTGTTTTTT; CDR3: CASSFSSFTGELFF
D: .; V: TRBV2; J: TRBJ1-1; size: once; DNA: TGTGCCAGCAGGGCCGGGCGGGGCACTGAAGCTTTCTTT; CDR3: CASRAGRGTEAFF
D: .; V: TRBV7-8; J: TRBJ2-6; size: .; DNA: TGTGCCAGCAGCCCCCTCCAGAGGAGTATACTGTGGGGGGCCAACGTCCTGACTTTC; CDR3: CASSPLQRSILWGANVLTF
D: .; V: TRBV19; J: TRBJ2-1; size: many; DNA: TGTGCCAGTAGTATAGAACCGGAGTCAGGGGGAGGTGAGCAGTTCTTC; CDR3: CASSIEPESGGGEQFF
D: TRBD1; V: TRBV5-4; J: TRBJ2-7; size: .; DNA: TGTGCCAGCAGCTTTCGGACAGGCCGGAACTACTACGAGCAGTACTTC; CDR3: CASSFRTGRNYYEQYF
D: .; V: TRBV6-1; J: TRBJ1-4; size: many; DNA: TGTGCCAGCAGTGGGCTCACGAATGAAAAACTGTTTTTT; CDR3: CASSGLTNEKLFF
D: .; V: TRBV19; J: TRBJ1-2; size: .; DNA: TGTGCCAGTAGCCCCCGGGGCCTATTAGGGGGTGGCTACACCTTC; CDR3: CASSPRGLLGGGYTF
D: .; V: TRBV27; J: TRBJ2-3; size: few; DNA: TGTGCCAGCAGTTCCTATTTCGGAGATACGCAGTATTTT; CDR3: CASSSYFGDTQYF
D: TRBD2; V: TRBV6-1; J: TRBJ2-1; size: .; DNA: TGTGCCAGCAGTGGGACTAGCGGGAGTAGGTATGAGCAGTTCTTC; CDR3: CASSGTSGSRYEQFF
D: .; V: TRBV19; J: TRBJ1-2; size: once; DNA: TGTGCCAGTAGCATGGGGGGGGCAGCAAACTATGGCTACACCTTC; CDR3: CASSMGGAANYGYTF
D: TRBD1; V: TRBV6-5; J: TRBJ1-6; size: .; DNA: TGTGCCAGCAGCCGAACAGGGGCGGGCTCACCCCTCCACTTT; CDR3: CASSRTGAGSPLHF
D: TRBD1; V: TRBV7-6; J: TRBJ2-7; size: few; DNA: TGTGCCAGCAGCCCGCGACAGGGCTCCTACGAGCAGTACTTC; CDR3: CASSPRQGSYEQYF
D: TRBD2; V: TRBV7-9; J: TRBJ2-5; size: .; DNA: TGTGCCAGCAGCTCGGGACTAGCGGGGGTTGTTAATACCCAGTACTTC; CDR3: CASSSGLAGVVNTQYF
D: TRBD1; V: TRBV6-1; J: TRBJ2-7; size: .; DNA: TGTGCCAGCAGTGTGGGGACAGGGGGCAATGACGAGCAGTACTTC; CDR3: CASSVGTGGNDEQYF
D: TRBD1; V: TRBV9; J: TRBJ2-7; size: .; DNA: TGTGCCAGCAGCCCGCGACAGGGTGCCCTCCCGGAGCAGTACTTC; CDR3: CASSPRQGALPEQYF
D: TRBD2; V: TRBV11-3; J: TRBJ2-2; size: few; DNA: TGTGCCAGCAGCTCGACTAGCGGGAAGGGCACCGGGGAGCTGTTTTTT; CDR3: CASSSTSGKGTGELFF
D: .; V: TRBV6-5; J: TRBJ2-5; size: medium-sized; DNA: TGTGCCAGCAGTTACTCGATCAACGGAGGGGAGACCCAGTACTTC; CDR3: CASSYSINGGETQYF
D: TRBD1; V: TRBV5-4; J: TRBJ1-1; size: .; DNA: TGTGCCAGCAGCCATGCCGGGACAGGGAACACTGAAGCTTTCTTT; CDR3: CASSHAGTGNTEAFF
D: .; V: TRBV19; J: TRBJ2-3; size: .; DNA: TGTGCCAGTAGTATGGGGCCGGCCCCAGATACGCAGTATTTT; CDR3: CASSMGPAPDTQYF
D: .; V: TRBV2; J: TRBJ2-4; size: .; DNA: TGTGCCAGCAGTGAAGGGGGGGGGCAGGAAAACATTCAGTACTTC; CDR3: CASSEGGGQENIQYF